Following are 22 T cell receptor beta chains from one sample sequenced in a study of cytomegalovirus exposure and HLA in healthy donors. The study ran its PCR with 60 Vbeta and 13 Jbeta primers. Assay used: immunoSEQ multiplex PCR; TCRdb lists only in-frame clones, some missing. This sample has 150,000 to 250,000 clones; around three quarters occur once, and the top ten carry roughly 4.5%. Sample: PBMCs. The receptor source for this set is a woman aged 25 to 39 in good health and CMV-seropositive.

This clone was counted only a few times. The chain employs TRBV18 and TRBJ2-7; 8 bases agree with TRBD1. The CDR3 has 15 amino acids. Germline V lookup: CDR1 KGHSH, CDR2 LQKENI. The junction had 5 bases not matched to a gene; V was cut back by 1 base and J by 3 bases. The CDR3 spells CASSPLGTGFYEQYF. The CDR3 bases are TGTGCCAGCTCACCACTAGGGACAGGCTTCTACGAGCAGTACTTC. The full variable domain, its missing parts supplied by reference TRBV18 and TRBJ2-7, is NAGVMQNPRHLVRRRGQEARLRCSPMKGHSHVYWYRQLPEEGLKFMVYLQKENIIDESGMPKERFSAEFPKEGPSILRIQQVVRGDSAAYFCASSPLGTGFYEQYFGPGTRLTVT.

This clone was detected only a few times. The chain carries TRBV7-8 and TRBJ2-3; D is uncertain. CDR1 and CDR2 (germline): SGHVS, FQNEAQ. Trimming removed 5 bases from V and 3 bases from J, with 18 bases in between. CDR3 length: 16 amino acids. CDR3 in amino acids: CASSRGRLLSTDTQYF. The CDR3 region has the DNA TGTGCCAGCAGCCGTGGTAGACTGCTTTCAACAGATACGCAGTATTTT.

This clone was seen more than once but under ten times. The chain employs TRBV18 and TRBJ1-4; 9 bases agree with TRBD1. This CDR3 contains 16 residues. After removal of 4 bases from V and 8 bases from J, the junction contained 11 bases not matched to a gene. Germline values: CDR1 KGHSH, CDR2 LQKENI. DNA for the CDR3: TGTGCCAGCTCACTAACCCCCGGGACAGGGCAAGAAAAACTGTTTTTT. Protein: CASSLTPGTGQEKLFF.

The CDR3 loop is CASSVERDRFSYGYTF. In nucleotides, the CDR3 is TGTGCCAGCAGCGTAGAACGGGACAGGTTTAGTTATGGCTACACCTTC. V is TRBV9 and J is TRBJ1-2, with 8 positions matching TRBD1. CDR3 length equals 16 residues. The ends lost 0 bases at V and 5 bases at J; junction bases unmatched: 9. CDR1 and CDR2 (germline): SGDLS, YYNGEE.

J is TRBJ1-2 and V is TRBV5-8, with 9 nucleotides matching TRBD1. The germline V gene encodes CDR1 SGHTS and CDR2 YDEGEE. This CDR3 comprises 17 residues. The V and J ends lost 0 bases and 2 bases, in that order; junction bases with no gene match: 8. DNA of the CDR3: TGTGCCAGCAGCTTGGTCGGTTCCGGGACAGGGAACTATGGCTACACCTTC. Protein: CASSLVGSGTGNYGYTF.

This clone has a single count. The J gene is TRBJ2-2, the V gene TRBV18, with 7 bases that match TRBD2. The CDR3 length is 16 residues. V was pared by 1 base and J by 1 base, with 3 bases of the junction left unmatched. Germline values: CDR1 KGHSH, CDR2 LQKENI. CDR3: CASSPRLAVNTGELFF. CDR3 coding DNA: TGTGCCAGCTCACCACGCCTAGCGGTGAACACCGGGGAGCTGTTTTTT.

In its sample, this clone was seen a few times. The V call is TRBV6-5, the J call TRBJ1-3, with TRBD1 as a possible D gene (6 bases). The germline CDR1 and CDR2 sequences are MNHEY and SVGAGI. CDR3 length: 13 residues. The V and J ends lost 5 bases and 2 bases respectively, with 7 bases between them. In DNA, the CDR3 is TGTGCCAGCAGTCGGACAGCTGGAAACACCATATATTTT. Amino acids: CASSRTAGNTIYF.

The rearrangement links TRBV7-6 to TRBJ2-3; the match to TRBD1 covers 10 bases. This CDR3 comprises 20 residues. Germline V gene sequence: CDR1 SGHVS, CDR2 FNYEAQ. J was trimmed by 2 bases and V by 0 bases; bases with no gene match: 14. As DNA, the CDR3 is TGTGCCAGCAGCTTAGCGACCTCAAGACAGGGGGCGAAAGACACAGATACGCAGTATTTT. Translation: CASSLATSRQGAKDTDTQYF.

J is TRBJ2-7 and V is TRBV13; no reliable D call. The germline V and J ends were trimmed by 3 bases and 3 bases, with 6 bases remaining between them. CDR1 and CDR2 from the germline V gene are PRHDT and FYEKMQ (reference sequence). The CDR3 is 12 amino acids. This chain's CDR3 is CASSLSHYEQYF. Written as DNA, the CDR3 is TGTGCCAGCAGCTTGTCACACTACGAGCAGTACTTC.

The chain recombines TRBV6-6 with TRBJ2-4; D remains ambiguous. The length of the CDR3 is 14 residues. Trimming took 5 bases from V and 0 from J, leaving 8 bases between them. Germline CDR1 reads MNHNY; CDR2 reads SVGAGI (reference sequence). The CDR3 region is CASSLYGAKNIQYF. The CDR3 coding sequence is TGTGCCAGCAGTCTGTACGGAGCCAAAAACATTCAGTACTTC.

The V gene is TRBV18, the J gene TRBJ2-2; TRBD2 agrees at 13 bases. CDR1 and CDR2 from the germline V gene are KGHSH and LQKENI. The CDR3 extends over 19 amino acids. V gave up 2 bases and J gave up 4 bases; unmatched junction bases: 10. CDR3 region: CASSPGLAGVARGTGELFF. Written as DNA, the CDR3 is TGTGCCAGCTCACCAGGACTAGCGGGAGTGGCCCGTGGCACCGGGGAGCTGTTTTTT.

This chain connects TRBV11-3 to TRBJ2-2, with 11 bases fitting TRBD1. V trimming: 3 bases; J trimming: 3 bases; junction bases outside the gene matches: 3. CDR3 length: 16 residues. From germline, CDR1 is SGHNT and CDR2 YENEEA. The CDR3 nucleotides read TGTGCCAGCAGCTTGGGACAGGGGGGTGACACCGGGGAGCTGTTTTTT. This sequence encodes CASSLGQGGDTGELFF.

The V call is TRBV5-1, the J call TRBJ2-7, with D possibly being TRBD2 (5 bases). The germline gives CDR1 SGHRS, CDR2 YFSETQ. This CDR3 is 13 amino acids long. Between the trimmed V and J ends, which lost 7 bases and 0 bases, there was a span of 11 bases. CDR3 coding DNA: TGCGCCAGCTTCGAGCGGAGCTCCTACGAGCAGTACTTC. Encoded protein: CASFERSSYEQYF.

This clone was observed a few times. This chain connects TRBV27 to TRBJ2-7, with D perhaps matching TRBD1 (6 bases). The length of the CDR3 is 14 residues. Germline lookup yields CDR1 MNHEY and CDR2 SMNVEV (reference sequence). V was shortened by 2 bases and J by 1 base, with 9 bases between the two germline ends. CDR3 amino acids: CASSLSGQSYEQYF. DNA for the CDR3: TGTGCCAGCAGTTTAAGTGGACAGTCCTACGAGCAGTACTTC.

This sequence joins TRBV18 and TRBJ2-7; D unresolved. The CDR3 spans 14 residues. V was shortened by 2 bases and J by 2 bases, with 10 bases between the two germline ends. Germline-derived CDR1 and CDR2 are KGHSH and LQKENI. The CDR3 here is CASSPNGLAYEQYF. The CDR3 DNA reads TGTGCCAGCTCACCAAATGGTCTAGCCTACGAGCAGTACTTC.

The V and J genes are TRBV2 and TRBJ2-1; 9 nucleotides agree with TRBD2. V gave up 3 bases and J gave up 0 bases; unmatched junction bases: 6. This CDR3 is built from 17 residues. The germline gives CDR1 SNHLY, CDR2 FYNNEI. CDR3 sequence (DNA): TGTGCCAGCAGTGATAAGCTAGCGGGGAGCTCCTACAATGAGCAGTTCTTC. This encodes CASSDKLAGSSYNEQFF.

On this clone itself: A single base is all that separates this from a far larger clone, so a read error is likely. This sample includes further DNA sequences coding for the same CDR3. V and J are TRBV5-4 and TRBJ1-1, with TRBD1 as a possible D gene (5 bases). The CDR3 runs to 13 residues. CDR1 is SGHNT and CDR2 is YYREEE in the germline V gene (reference sequence). CDR3 coding DNA: TGTGCCAGCAGCCGGGGGGAGAACACTGAAGCTTTTTTT. Encoded protein: CASSRGENTEAFF.

The chain uses TRBV4-1 and TRBJ1-2; D not resolved. Trimming removed 4 bases at V and 4 bases at J, with 13 bases between. The CDR3 contains 14 residues. Germline CDR1 MGHRA, CDR2 YSYEKL. CDR3 loop: CASSLDFGPYGYTF. The CDR3 DNA reads TGCGCCAGCAGCCTGGACTTCGGGCCCTATGGCTACACCTTC.

This clone has only one observation. The chain carries TRBV9 and TRBJ1-1; TRBD1 matches at 10 bases. Germline assignment: CDR1 SGDLS and CDR2 YYNGEE. This CDR3 spans 15 amino acids. The trim removed 3 bases at V and 7 bases at J, leaving 9 bases unmatched. The CDR3 DNA sequence: TGTGCCAGCAGCGGGGGGACAGGGGAGGATGATGAAGCTTTCTTT. This codes for CASSGGTGEDDEAFF.

In regard to this clone: This sample includes further DNA sequences coding for the same CDR3. V usage is TRBV11-2 and J usage is TRBJ2-1; tentatively, D is TRBD1 (7 bases). Germline V gene lookup returns CDR1 SGHAT and CDR2 FQNNGV. Trimming left V 6 bases short and J 0 bases short, with 15 bases between. CDR3 length: 16 amino acids. The CDR3 is CASSPAGGSSYNEQFF. CDR3 DNA sequence: TGTGCCAGCAGTCCTGCAGGGGGGAGCTCCTACAATGAGCAGTTCTTC.

The chain joins TRBV6-5 to TRBJ2-1, with 9 bases that match TRBD2. The CDR3 contains 14 residues. Unmatched junction bases numbered 7, after V lost 8 bases and J lost 5 bases. CDR1 is MNHEY and CDR2 is SVGAGI in the germline V gene. CDR3 DNA sequence: TGTGCCAGCGAAACTAGCGGGTCGCACAATGAGCAGTTCTTC. Its protein is CASETSGSHNEQFF.

This sequence joins TRBV30 and TRBJ2-6, with D perhaps matching TRBD2 (6 bases). The CDR3 length is 16 residues. CDR1 and CDR2 from the germline V gene are GTSNPN and SVGIG (reference sequence). Trimming removed 2 bases from V and 3 bases from J, with 14 bases in between. The CDR3: CAWSRLRGGGANVLTF. The CDR3 nucleotides read TGTGCCTGGAGTAGGTTAAGGGGAGGTGGGGCCAACGTCCTGACTTTC.